This TCR beta chain was documented in a study of regulatory T cells in long-lasting Graves disease. This clonotype was detected many times. The CDR3 is 15 amino acids. CDR1 and CDR2 from the germline V gene are SEHNR and FQNEAQ (reference sequence). V lost 5 bases to trimming and J lost 0 bases, with 14 bases between them. The time point here: newly diagnosed GD, antithyroid drugs for less than 3 months. RNA extracted from PBMCs served as the sequencing template. American Thyroid Association guidelines were used to diagnose Graves' disease. With iRepertoire HTBI primers and Arm-PCR of CDR3 regions, TCR beta libraries were built. TCRdb reanalysed the multiplex PCR reads using MiXCR and keeps one entry per CDR3 protein. Among around 450,000 distinct CDR3 sequences listed, 15% to 20% were seen once. This same sample was also part of a study on T cells in Graves' hyperthyroidism and ophthalmopathy.

The receptor's source is a man aged 35-49 years with Graves disease. The rearrangement joins TRBV7-9 to TRBJ2-7; D is perhaps TRBD1 (6 bases). This material consisted of peripheral blood mononuclear cells (PBMCs), taken at new diagnosis, from a patient treated with antithyroid drugs. CDR3: CASSPRQDHSYEQYF. Written as DNA, the CDR3 is TGTGCCAGCAGCCCCAGACAGGACCACTCCTACGAGCAGTACTTC.